The 16 T cell receptor beta chains reported below all come from one sample, sequenced in a study of blood T cell repertoires in COVID-19. Sequencing used immunoSEQ multiplex PCR; TCRdb keeps in-frame clones, though not all of them. Among some 250,000 clones, 84% were seen once, and the ten largest hold less than 5%. Material: peripheral blood. Receptors were obtained from a man in his 60s with acute or convalescent COVID-19.

The rearrangement uses TRBV3-1 (or the pseudogene TRBV3-2) and TRBJ2-2; 12 nucleotides match TRBD1. The CDR3 covers 15 residues. The ends lost 7 bases at V and 6 bases at J; junction bases unmatched: 6. Germline CDR1 is LGHDT and CDR2 is YNNKEL (reference sequence). The DNA for the CDR3 is TGTGCCAGCACCGGGACAGGGGGCGTTTCCGGGGAGCTGTTTTTT. This gives the protein CASTGTGGVSGELFF.

This rearrangement joins TRBV27 to TRBJ1-1; D call uncertain. CDR1 is MNHEY, CDR2 SMNVEV, per germline (reference sequence). V lost 2 bases, J lost 5 bases, and 6 bases lay in between. This CDR3 spans 12 amino acids. The CDR3 nucleotides are TGTGCCAGCAGTTTACCCGGGACTGAAGCTTTCTTT. This translates into CASSLPGTEAFF.

The rearrangement links TRBV19 to TRBJ2-5; 10 positions match TRBD2. The V and J ends lost 3 bases and 2 bases, in that order; junction bases with no gene match: 6. The length of the CDR3 is 16 residues. Germline CDR1 and CDR2: LNHDA and SQIVND (reference sequence). For the CDR3, the DNA is TGTGCCAGTAGTATTGGGGCGACTAGCGGGCAAGAGACCCAGTACTTC. It yields the protein CASSIGATSGQETQYF.

This clone has a single count. The rearrangement links TRBV14 to TRBJ2-7, with a weak D call TRBD2 (6 bases). Trimming left V 1 base short and J 7 bases short, with 14 bases between. The germline CDR1 and CDR2 sequences are SGHDN and FVKESK. The CDR3 length is 14 residues. CDR3 sequence reads: CASSQGSLAGEQYF. CDR3 sequence (DNA): TGTGCCAGCAGCCAAGGTTCGCTCGCGGGGGAGCAGTACTTC. Looking up the rest from reference TRBV14 and TRBJ2-7 gives the full variable domain: EAGVTQFPSHSVIEKGQTVTLRCDPISGHDNLYWYRRVMGKEIKFLLHFVKESKQDESGMPNNRFLAERTGGTYSTLKVQPAELEDSGVYFCASSQGSLAGEQYFGPGTRLTVT.

This chain links TRBV27 with TRBJ2-2; 10 nucleotides agree with TRBD1. The germline CDR1 and CDR2 sequences are MNHEY and SMNVEV (reference sequence). The CDR3 has 16 residues. The ends lost 4 bases at V and 5 bases at J; junction bases unmatched: 7. This CDR3 is CASSSRGQGKTGELFF. In DNA form, the CDR3 reads TGTGCCAGCAGTTCTAGGGGACAGGGGAAAACCGGGGAGCTGTTTTTT.

The V and J genes are TRBV5-1 and TRBJ1-2; 7 bases line up with TRBD1. The CDR3 loop spans 14 amino acids. V lost 4 bases to trimming and J lost 0 bases; unmatched junction nucleotides: 3. CDR1 SGHRS and CDR2 YFSETQ come from the germline V gene. The CDR3 region is CASSNRGSNYGYTF. DNA of the CDR3: TGCGCCAGCAGCAACAGGGGATCTAACTATGGCTACACCTTC.

The chain couples TRBV15 to TRBJ1-5; D not certain. Germline CDR1 is LNHNV and CDR2 is YYDKDF (reference sequence). Deletions cut 1 base from V and 6 bases from J, with 13 bases between. The CDR3 covers 15 residues. In DNA form, the CDR3 reads TGTGCCACCAGCAGAGCGGGGTGGGGTAGTCAGCCCCAGCATTTT. Its translation: CATSRAGWGSQPQHF.

The V and J genes are TRBV18 and TRBJ2-3; weak D call: TRBD1 (6 bases). Germline-derived CDR1 and CDR2 are KGHSH and LQKENI. CDR3 size: 12 residues. The V end lost 7 bases, the J end lost 4 bases, and 9 bases lay between the germline ends. The DNA of the CDR3 is TGTGCCAGCTGTCAGGGGTCAGATACGCAGTATTTT. Protein product: CASCQGSDTQYF.

This chain links TRBV7-2 with TRBJ2-2, with D maybe TRBD2 (5 bases). The germline gives CDR1 SGHTA, CDR2 FQGNSA. The CDR3 covers 15 residues. Trimming took 6 bases from V and 7 from J, leaving 18 bases between them. In nucleotides, the CDR3 is TGTGCCAGCAGTCCACTGCGGACGCGGGTCGGGGAGCTGTTTTTT. Amino acids: CASSPLRTRVGELFF.

This clone was counted a few times. CDR3 residues: CASSSTRDTEQYF. Here the CDR3 DNA reads TGTGCCAGCAGTTCAACACGGGATACCGAGCAGTACTTC. The chain is built from TRBV11-2 and TRBJ2-7; weak D call: TRBD2 (5 bases). The V end lost 6 bases, the J end lost 6 bases, and 15 bases lay between the germline ends. CDR3 length: 13 residues. Germline assignment: CDR1 SGHAT and CDR2 FQNNGV.

The J gene is TRBJ2-5, the V gene TRBV2; D is possibly TRBD2 (5 bases). Trimming cost V 2 bases and J 0 bases, with 10 bases left between them. CDR1 and CDR2 (germline): SNHLY, FYNNEI. This CDR3 has 15 residues. CDR3 coding DNA: TGTGCCAGCAGTGAAAGATTCGGGAACCAAGAGACCCAGTACTTC. Its protein product is CASSERFGNQETQYF.

The J gene is TRBJ1-3, the V gene TRBV10-1; D is unresolved. Between the trimmed V and J ends, which lost 3 bases and 3 bases, there was a span of 12 bases. Germline-derived CDR1 and CDR2 are WNHNN and SYGVQD (reference sequence). This CDR3 is 15 amino acids long. CDR3 DNA: TGCGCCAGCAGTGAATCCGGGTACCGTGGAAACACCATATATTTT. It encodes CASSESGYRGNTIYF.

This rearrangement joins TRBV18 to TRBJ1-4; no firm D call. With 5 bases removed from V and 4 bases from J, the gap between germline ends came to 8 bases. CDR3 length equals 13 residues. CDR1 and CDR2 (germline): KGHSH, LQKENI. CDR3 region: CASSRENNEKLFF. In nucleotides, the CDR3 is TGTGCCAGCTCAAGGGAGAATAATGAAAAACTGTTTTTT.

J is TRBJ1-1 and V is TRBV6-2 or TRBV6-3; TRBD1 is a possible D gene (5 bases). Deletions cut 4 bases from V and 6 bases from J, with 9 bases between. CDR1 is MNHEY, CDR2 SVGEGT, per germline. The CDR3 has 12 residues. The CDR3 DNA is TGTGCCAGCAGTTCCAGGGTCTCTGAAGCTTTCTTT. Translating gives CASSSRVSEAFF.

The gene calls are TRBV6-1 and TRBJ1-4, with D possibly matching TRBD1 (5 bases). From germline, CDR1 is MNHNS and CDR2 SASEGT. The V end lost 3 bases, the J end lost 3 bases, and 11 bases lay between the germline ends. The CDR3 extends over 15 amino acids. The CDR3 region has the DNA TGTGCCAGCAGTGATAGAACAGGAGCTAATGAAAAACTGTTTTTT. Translation: CASSDRTGANEKLFF.

V is TRBV19 and J is TRBJ1-4, with 7 bases that match TRBD1. Germline V gives CDR1 LNHDA, CDR2 SQIVND (reference sequence). The CDR3 totals 16 residues. V lost 6 bases, J lost 0 bases, and 7 bases stayed unmatched. CDR3 region: CASSPRQGATNEKLFF. CDR3 DNA: TGTGCCAGTAGCCCTCGACAGGGAGCAACTAATGAAAAACTGTTTTTT.